The sequence of this T cell receptor (beta chain) was determined in a study of T cells after yellow fever vaccination. Turning to the study itself: SMART-Seq v4 Ultra Low Input served to prepare low-cell-number fractions. Study-level points and caveats: Once the booster was given, most primary-vaccination clones reappeared, at approximately 97% for CD4 and roughly 85% for CD8. By day 5 rather than day 15, the secondary response had peaked, though it was weaker.

As regards this clonotype: The antigen remains unidentified.

CDR1 and CDR2 from the germline V gene are SQVTM and ANQGSEA. CDR3 length equals 12 residues. Deletions cut 4 bases from V and 1 base from J, with 8 bases between. TCRdb re-called the 5' RACE reads with MiXCR, one entry per CDR3 protein. Of about 220,000 distinct CDR3 sequences listed, 2.5% to 3.5% are singletons. This TCR was sampled from a man aged 18 to 30 who received the YFV17D yellow fever vaccine. Sequences were derived from CD4+ T cells sorted from PBMCs, sampled 10 days after the yellow fever booster vaccination. The chain is built from TRBV29-1 and TRBJ2-7; unclear D gene. The CDR3 DNA reads TGCAGCGTTGGTGGCGCTTCCTACGAGCAGTACTTC. Translating gives CSVGGASYEQYF.